The rows below give T cell receptor beta chains drawn from one sample of a study of T cell changes during pregnancy in multiple sclerosis. Clones were read by immunoSEQ multiplex PCR, and TCRdb kept only the in-frame ones, dropping some. The repertoire has over 50,000 clones, 87% of them found once; the top ten carry over 4%. The sequenced sample consisted of peripheral blood from another person, used as feeder cells. These receptors were taken from a human donor whose cells served as feeder cells for cultures in a pregnancy study. Each CDR3 is given with its conserved first and last residue. The D gene is left open where the match is weak. Expanded clones are given a class, and other clones once, few, many or no size at all.

abundance	j_gene	v_gene	d_gene	CDR3aa	CDR3nt
.	TRBJ2-1	TRBV7-9	.	CASSPRGIIGSYNEQFF	TGTGCCAGCAGCCCACGGGGGATTATCGGCTCCTACAATGAGCAGTTCTTC
.	TRBJ1-4	TRBV5-1	.	CASSPGRGEEKLFF	TGCGCCAGCAGCCCCGGTAGGGGTGAGGAAAAACTGTTTTTT
few	TRBJ2-7	TRBV4-2	TRBD2	CASSQEVLAGRSYEQYF	TGTGCCAGCAGCCAAGAAGTACTAGCGGGAAGGTCCTACGAGCAGTACTTC
.	TRBJ2-1	TRBV7-9	TRBD2	CASSTGTSGRIYNEQFF	TGTGCCAGCAGTACCGGGACTAGCGGGAGAATCTACAATGAGCAGTTCTTC
.	TRBJ2-1	TRBV5-8	TRBD2	CATEDPGTSYNEQFF	TGTGCCACCGAGGACCCCGGGACTAGTTACAATGAGCAGTTCTTC
.	TRBJ2-7	TRBV6-6	TRBD1	CASSPHATGDKLGYF	TGTGCCAGCAGTCCCCACGCGACAGGGGACAAATTGGGGTACTTC
.	TRBJ2-1	TRBV6-4	.	CASSERLYYNEQFF	TGTGCCAGCAGCGAGCGACTCTACTACAATGAGCAGTTCTTC
.	TRBJ2-1	TRBV4-1	TRBD1	CASSQGDSSYNEQFF	TGCGCCAGCAGCCAGGGGGACAGCTCCTACAATGAGCAGTTCTTC
.	TRBJ2-3	TRBV4-2	.	CASSPGTSSTDTQYF	TGTGCCAGCAGCCCAGGGACTTCTAGCACAGATACGCAGTATTTT
.	TRBJ1-2	TRBV30	.	CAWSVGVTANYGYTF	TGTGCCTGGAGTGTTGGGGTGACAGCTAACTATGGCTACACCTTC
once	TRBJ2-7	TRBV7-3	TRBD2	CASSPSLAGEGEQYF	TGTGCCAGCAGCCCATCACTAGCGGGAGAGGGGGAGCAGTACTTC
.	TRBJ2-3	TRBV7-2	.	CASSLASPGSGTDTQYF	TGTGCCAGCAGCTTAGCGTCACCCGGGTCAGGGACAGATACGCAGTATTTT
.	TRBJ2-5	TRBV14	.	CASSQIQGRWETQYF	TGTGCCAGCAGCCAAATCCAGGGACGTTGGGAGACCCAGTACTTC